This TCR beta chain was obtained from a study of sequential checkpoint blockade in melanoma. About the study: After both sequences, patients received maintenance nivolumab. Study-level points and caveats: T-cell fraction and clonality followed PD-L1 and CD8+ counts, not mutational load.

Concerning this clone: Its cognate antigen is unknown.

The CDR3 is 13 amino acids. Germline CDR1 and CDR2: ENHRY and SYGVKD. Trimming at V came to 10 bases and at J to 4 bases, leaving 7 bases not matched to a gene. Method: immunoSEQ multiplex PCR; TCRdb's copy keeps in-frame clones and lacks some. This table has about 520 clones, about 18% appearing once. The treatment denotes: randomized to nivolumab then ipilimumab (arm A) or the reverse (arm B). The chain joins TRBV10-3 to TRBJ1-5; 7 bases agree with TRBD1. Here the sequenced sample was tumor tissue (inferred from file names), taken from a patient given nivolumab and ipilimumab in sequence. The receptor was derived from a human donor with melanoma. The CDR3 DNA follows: TGTGCCACCCTTGGACAGGCAAATCAGCCCCAGCATTTT. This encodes CATLGQANQPQHF.